These 2 T cell receptor beta chains were sequenced from one sample in a study of spatial heterogeneity in lung cancer. General study findings and limits: In tumors, expanded intratumoral alpha and beta TCR counts tracked mutation counts.

TCRdb analysed the 5' RACE reads with MiXCR anew, one entry per CDR3 protein. The table lists 15,000 to 20,000 distinct CDR3 sequences, around 6% of them singletons. Their recognized antigens are unknown. The time point: sample taken at primary tumor resection. The source was lung tumor tissue, collected at surgery. These receptors all stem from a female donor with early-stage non-small cell lung cancer.

This clonotype occurred many times. The V and J genes are TRBV20-1 and TRBJ2-3; tentatively, D is TRBD2 (5 bases). The CDR3 contains 11 residues. Germline V gene data show CDR1 as DFQATT and CDR2 as SNEGSKA (reference sequence). V was clipped by 6 bases and J by 8 bases, with 12 bases between them. In DNA form, the CDR3 reads TGCAGTGCACAGAACGGGGTTACGCAGTATTTT. Residues: CSAQNGVTQYF.

This clonotype was recorded a few times. J is TRBJ2-1 and V is TRBV28; TRBD2 matches 13 bases. Per germline, CDR1 MDHEN and CDR2 SYDVKM. With V trimmed by 6 bases and J by 8 bases, 4 bases remained unmatched. CDR3 length equals 14 residues. CDR3 sequence reads: CASRRTSGSYEQFF. DNA for the CDR3: TGTGCCAGCAGACGGACTAGCGGGAGCTATGAGCAGTTCTTC.